The TCR beta chain described here comes from a study of blood T cells in healthy people across ages. General study findings and limits: Long-lived donors carried more naive CD4+ cells and greater diversity than aged donors. Conclusively comparing naive with antigen-experienced cells was impossible with unsorted PBMCs.

The CDR3 extends over 14 amino acids. Germline CDR1 is SGHTA and CDR2 is FQGNSA. V lost 1 base, J lost 2 bases, and 9 bases lay in between. This clonotype was seen ten or more times. Its cognate antigen is unknown. With a J-beta primer mix and a sample-barcoded 5' primer, a second PCR ran roughly 6 to 12 cycles. Per sample, CDR3-containing paired-end reads numbered at least 2.5 million. TCRdb used MiXCR to reprocess the 5' RACE reads, holding one entry per CDR3 protein. This sample carries 600,000 or so distinct CDR3 sequences, roughly 20% of them seen once, and the ten largest clones take roughly 3.6%.

Sequences were obtained from blood. The sequence was collected from a man aged 70 or older in good health. The V and J genes are TRBV7-2 and TRBJ2-7, with D possibly being TRBD2 (6 bases). This CDR3 reads CASSLDGSPYEQYF. The CDR3 nucleotides are TGTGCCAGCAGCTTAGACGGGAGCCCCTACGAGCAGTACTTC.